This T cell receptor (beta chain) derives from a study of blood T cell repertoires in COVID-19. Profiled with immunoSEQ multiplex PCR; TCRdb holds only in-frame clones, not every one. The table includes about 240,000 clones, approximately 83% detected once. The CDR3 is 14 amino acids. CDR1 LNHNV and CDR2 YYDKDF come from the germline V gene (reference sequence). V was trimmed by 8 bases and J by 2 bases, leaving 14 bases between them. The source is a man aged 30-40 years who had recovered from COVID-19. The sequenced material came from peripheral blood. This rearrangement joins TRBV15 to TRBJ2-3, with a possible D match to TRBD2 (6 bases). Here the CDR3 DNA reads TGTGCCACCCTATCGGGGGACCACACAGATACGCAGTATTTT. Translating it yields CATLSGDHTDTQYF.